Listed below are T cell receptor beta chains from one sample, sequenced in a study of blood T cell repertoires in COVID-19. Sequencing was performed with immunoSEQ multiplex PCR; in TCRdb, only in-frame clones are kept and a portion is missing. The sample consists of under 250,000 clones, 83% of them appearing once. Sequenced sample: peripheral blood. The receptors shown here come from a woman aged 40 to 50 with active or convalescent COVID-19. The conserved cysteine and the conserved F or W are not part of the CDR3 here. Each record gives: V gene, CDR3 protein.

>TRBV4-1
ASRRTGTSGRTDTQY
>TRBV7-9
ASSSQGSNQPQH
>TRBV6-1
ASSEAPAGSEAF
>TRBV5-8
ASRRGHGDYGYT
>TRBV7-2
ASSLDARDRPNYGYT
>TRBV5-1
ASSVGLAGNTDTQY
>TRBV6-5
ASSYSTGTEAF
>TRBV24-1
ATSDSTGGKSYEQY
>TRBV1
TSSQFPRVPGGRADTQY
>TRBV5-6
ASSLEGLAYSYNEQF
>TRBV5-1
ASSPDNQETQY
>TRBV7-9
ASSSWTGGWDEKLF
>TRBV29-1
SVPGGSSYT
>TRBV11-2
ASSPGRGVGNTIY
>TRBV5-1
ASSLVPLGQGAHEQY
>TRBV16
ASSQSGQYNEKLF